This is a list of T cell receptor beta chains from one sample in a study of cytomegalovirus exposure and HLA in healthy donors. TCRdb keeps only in-frame clones here, not all; method: immunoSEQ multiplex PCR. The data show 110,000 or so clones, 82% seen once. The source material was PBMCs. These receptors all stem from a woman between 18 and 29 years old in good health and CMV-seronegative. The CDR3 runs from the conserved cysteine through the conserved F or W. D genes are given only for firm matches. Clone size is shown for a subset of rows, as once, few, many or a class of expanded clone.

V gene,J gene,D gene,clone size,CDR3 protein,CDR3 DNA
TRBV5-1,TRBJ1-1,TRBD1,.,CASSLEGARMNTEAFF,TGCGCCAGCAGCTTGGAGGGGGCGAGGATGAACACTGAAGCTTTCTTT
TRBV27,TRBJ1-1,.,few,CASSYLGASAEAFF,TGTGCCAGCTCCTATCTGGGGGCGTCCGCTGAAGCTTTCTTT
TRBV6-6,TRBJ1-1,.,.,CASTRGTEAFF,TGTGCCAGCACCAGGGGCACTGAAGCTTTCTTT
TRBV4-3,TRBJ1-2,TRBD1,.,CASSHLDRGRSGYTF,TGCGCCAGCAGCCACCTAGACAGGGGGCGATCTGGCTACACCTTC
TRBV27,TRBJ2-7,TRBD1,.,CASRKTGGHEQYF,TGTGCCAGCAGGAAAACAGGGGGCCACGAGCAGTACTTC
TRBV9,TRBJ2-1,.,.,CASSVEGEEGEQFF,TGTGCCAGCAGCGTAGAAGGGGAGGAAGGAGAGCAGTTCTTC
TRBV5-1,TRBJ2-5,TRBD2,once,CASSLASGSQETQYF,TGCGCCAGCAGCCTAGCTAGCGGGAGCCAAGAGACCCAGTACTTC
TRBV5-1,TRBJ2-3,TRBD2,.,CASSLEAGGTDTQYF,TGCGCCAGCAGCTTGGAAGCGGGAGGAACAGATACGCAGTATTTT
TRBV25-1,TRBJ2-2,TRBD1,.,CASSEGTGDTGELFF,TGTGCCAGCAGTGAAGGGACAGGGGACACCGGGGAGCTGTTTTTT
TRBV4-1,TRBJ1-2,.,.,CASSQDRSNYGYTF,TGCGCCAGCAGCCAGGACAGATCTAACTATGGCTACACCTTC
TRBV27,TRBJ1-2,.,once,CASSTGERTADGYTF,TGTGCCAGCAGTACCGGAGAGAGGACAGCTGATGGCTACACCTTC
TRBV5-1,TRBJ2-3,TRBD1,.,CASRGGAVQDTQYF,TGCGCCAGCAGAGGGGGCGCAGTTCAAGATACGCAGTATTTT
TRBV12-5,TRBJ2-2,.,.,CASGLAQGTGELFF,TGTGCTAGTGGTTTGGCGCAGGGAACCGGGGAGCTGTTTTTT
TRBV5-8,TRBJ1-2,.,.,CASSSDTEWGYTF,TGTGCCAGCAGCTCAGATACAGAATGGGGCTACACCTTC
TRBV5-1,TRBJ2-7,TRBD2,.,CASSWDSGVYEQYF,TGCGCCAGCAGCTGGGATAGCGGGGTCTACGAGCAGTACTTC
TRBV2,TRBJ2-2,TRBD2,.,CASTASGAGELFF,TGTGCCAGCACTGCTAGCGGGGCCGGGGAGCTGTTTTTT
TRBV11-3,TRBJ1-6,.,.,CASSLVRGNSPLHF,TGTGCCAGCAGCTTAGTAAGGGGTAATTCACCCCTCCACTTT
TRBV2,TRBJ2-5,TRBD2,.,CASSLGTSGGVETQYF,TGTGCCAGCAGCCTTGGGACTAGCGGGGGGGTTGAGACCCAGTACTTC
TRBV4-1,TRBJ2-5,.,.,CASSQVWGDEETQYF,TGCGCCAGCAGCCAAGTGTGGGGGGACGAGGAGACCCAGTACTTC
TRBV14,TRBJ1-1,TRBD1,.,CASSQVSGGTEAFF,TGTGCCAGCAGCCAAGTTTCAGGGGGCACTGAAGCTTTCTTT
TRBV15,TRBJ1-1,.,.,CATSSQGLGTEAFF,TGTGCCACCAGCTCACAGGGTTTGGGCACTGAAGCTTTCTTT
TRBV30,TRBJ1-3,.,.,CAWSVGEGGSGNTIYF,TGTGCCTGGAGTGTAGGTGAGGGAGGGTCTGGAAACACCATATATTTT
TRBV2,TRBJ2-2,TRBD2,.,CASSVRTSGSAGELFF,TGTGCCAGCAGTGTGCGGACTAGCGGGAGTGCCGGGGAGCTGTTTTTT
TRBV5-1,TRBJ1-2,.,.,CASSLDGAGAPYGYTF,TGCGCCAGCAGCTTGGATGGGGCAGGGGCCCCCTATGGCTACACCTTC
TRBV5-5,TRBJ2-2,TRBD2,.,CASMSSGTRSTGELFF,TGTGCCAGCATGTCTTCCGGGACTAGAAGCACCGGGGAGCTGTTTTTT
TRBV6-1,TRBJ2-4,.,.,CASSDGLLLAKNIQYF,TGTGCCAGCAGTGACGGGTTATTACTAGCCAAAAACATTCAGTACTTC
TRBV10-3,TRBJ1-2,.,.,CASLQGSYGYTF,TGTGCCAGCCTTCAGGGAAGCTATGGCTACACCTTC
TRBV7-8,TRBJ2-1,.,.,CASSLVGGNIYNEQFF,TGTGCCAGCAGCTTAGTTGGGGGGAACATTTACAATGAGCAGTTCTTC
TRBV18,TRBJ1-2,TRBD1,.,CASSPETGRLYGYTF,TGTGCCAGCTCACCTGAGACAGGGAGGCTTTATGGCTACACCTTC
TRBV4-1,TRBJ1-2,.,.,CASSQSTLQINYGYTF,TGCGCCAGCAGCCAATCGACCTTACAGATTAACTATGGCTACACCTTC
TRBV19,TRBJ1-1,.,.,CASISAPGRDTEAFF,TGTGCCAGTATTTCAGCCCCGGGTCGGGACACTGAAGCTTTCTTT
TRBV25-1,TRBJ2-3,.,.,CASSAPPGTSTDTQYF,TGTGCCAGCAGTGCCCCCCCCGGGACTAGCACAGATACGCAGTATTTT
TRBV30,TRBJ1-6,TRBD1,.,CAWIADRSGSPLHF,TGTGCCTGGATTGCGGACAGGTCTGGGTCACCCCTCCACTTT
TRBV14,TRBJ1-2,TRBD1,.,CASSQKGQGAGGYTF,TGTGCCAGCAGCCAAAAGGGACAGGGGGCGGGAGGCTACACCTTC
TRBV28,TRBJ1-5,.,.,CASSFLPRPGISPQHF,TGTGCCAGCAGTTTTTTGCCCCGGCCAGGAATATCCCCCCAGCATTTT
TRBV7-2,TRBJ2-1,TRBD2,once,CASSLMGLNNEQFF,TGTGCCAGCAGCTTGATGGGACTAAACAATGAGCAGTTCTTC
TRBV9,TRBJ2-1,.,once,CASSVGLVGVPYNEQFF,TGTGCCAGCAGCGTGGGTCTGGTCGGGGTCCCATACAATGAGCAGTTCTTC
TRBV7-9,TRBJ1-6,TRBD1,.,CASSLGGFTGGLNSPLHF,TGTGCCAGCAGCTTAGGGGGATTTACAGGGGGCTTAAATTCACCCCTCCACTTT
TRBV28,TRBJ1-1,.,.,CASRGMAWNTEAFF,TGTGCCAGCAGGGGCATGGCGTGGAACACTGAAGCTTTCTTT
TRBV9,TRBJ1-1,.,once,CASSVEAGENTEAFF,TGTGCCAGCAGCGTAGAGGCAGGGGAGAACACTGAAGCTTTCTTT
TRBV6-1,TRBJ1-4,TRBD1,.,CASSEDLGTGGEKLFF,TGTGCCAGCAGTGAAGATTTAGGGACAGGGGGGGAAAAACTGTTTTTT
TRBV6-6,TRBJ2-2,TRBD1,once,CASRLTTGLTGELFF,TGTGCCAGCAGACTCACGACAGGGCTTACCGGGGAGCTGTTTTTT
TRBV7-8,TRBJ1-5,.,.,CASSPSTGYQPQHF,TGTGCCAGCAGCCCGTCGACGGGATATCAGCCCCAGCATTTT
TRBV6-1,TRBJ1-2,.,few,CASSEGPEPYGYTF,TGTGCCAGCAGTGAAGGTCCCGAGCCCTATGGCTACACCTTC
TRBV11-2,TRBJ1-1,.,.,CASSIREILNTEAFF,TGTGCCAGCAGCATACGGGAGATTTTGAACACTGAAGCTTTCTTT
TRBV28,TRBJ1-5,.,few,CASTVPGSNQPQHF,TGTGCCAGCACCGTACCAGGGAGCAATCAGCCCCAGCATTTT
TRBV28,TRBJ1-5,.,once,CASTLRGGLIKPQHF,TGTGCCAGCACCTTAAGGGGGGGCCTAATTAAGCCCCAGCATTTT
TRBV5-4,TRBJ2-1,TRBD2,.,CASSSPGVAGVDEQFF,TGTGCCAGCAGCTCACCCGGTGTAGCGGGAGTGGATGAGCAGTTCTTC
TRBV27,TRBJ2-1,.,.,CASSLMAGSYNEQFF,TGTGCCAGCAGTTTGATGGCGGGAAGCTACAATGAGCAGTTCTTC
TRBV9,TRBJ2-1,.,.,CASSTGLNEQFF,TGTGCCAGCAGTACAGGGTTGAATGAGCAGTTCTTC
TRBV6-5,TRBJ1-2,.,few,CASSYSQGRYGYTF,TGTGCCAGCAGTTACAGTCAGGGGCGATATGGCTACACCTTC